Below, one TCR beta chain is given with its context. Its cognate antigen is unknown. This sample was included in a study of stem cell transplantation in POMP-related autoinflammatory disease. Study-level findings and limits: In patients with PRAID, every analyzed T-cell subset tended to show lower diversity and higher clonality. Fewer unique TRB V-J gene pairings were identified in patients with PRAID.

The V end was cut by 3 bases, the J end by 10 bases, with 13 bases between. Germline assignment: CDR1 SGDLS and CDR2 YYNGEE. The CDR3 has 13 residues. Clones were read by immunoSEQ multiplex PCR, and TCRdb kept only the in-frame ones, dropping some. The table includes approximately 65,000 clones, just over 90% detected once. V is TRBV9 and J is TRBJ1-4; possibly TRBD1 for D (6 bases). Sequencing used CD4+ T cells from PBMCs, obtained after stem cell transplantation. The sequence came from a human patient with POMP-related autoinflammation and immune dysregulation (PRAID). Some T cells may be supplied by the graft donor. The DNA of the CDR3 is TGTGCCAGCAGCGCTGTGGAAGGGGGAAAACTGTTTTTT. Amino acid sequence: CASSAVEGGKLFF.